This T cell receptor beta chain came from a study of T cell responses to AZD1222 COVID-19 vaccine. Only in-frame clones appear in the TCRdb table, and some are missing; sequencing was by immunoSEQ multiplex PCR. The sample holds 95,000 to 150,000 clones, 80% to 90% seen once. CDR1 is MDHEN, CDR2 SYDVKM, per germline. After removal of 5 bases from V and 6 bases from J, the junction contained 10 bases not matched to a gene. CDR3 length: 14 amino acids. Notes on this clone: Its matching antigen is unknown.

Findings and limits, study-wide: Baseline antibody screening turned up just a handful of seropositive AZD1222 recipients. Close to half of all spike-specific TCRs reportedly target regions of the variants that are unmutated. Donors, mostly white British, included more females; clonal diversity was possibly underestimated.

The sequence was collected from an adult in good health. The V call is TRBV28, the J call TRBJ2-7; 7 bases map to TRBD1. The input for sequencing was peripheral blood, taken on day 0 of AZD1222 vaccination. In DNA, the CDR3 is TGTGCCAGCAGTCGTACAGGGGAATCTAGCGAGCAGTACTTC. Its protein product is CASSRTGESSEQYF.